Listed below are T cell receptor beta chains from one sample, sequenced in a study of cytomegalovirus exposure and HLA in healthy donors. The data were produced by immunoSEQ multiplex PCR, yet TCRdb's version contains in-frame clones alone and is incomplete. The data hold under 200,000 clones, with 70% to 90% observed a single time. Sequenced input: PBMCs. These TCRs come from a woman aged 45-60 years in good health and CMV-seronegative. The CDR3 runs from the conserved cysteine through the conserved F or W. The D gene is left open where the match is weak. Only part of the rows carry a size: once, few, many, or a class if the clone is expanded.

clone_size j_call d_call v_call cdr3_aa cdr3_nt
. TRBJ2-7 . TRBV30 CAWSWRAEQYF TGTGCCTGGAGTTGGAGGGCCGAGCAGTACTTC
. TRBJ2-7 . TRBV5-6 CASSLPGRGSYEQYF TGTGCCAGCAGCCTACCGGGACGGGGGTCCTACGAGCAGTACTTC
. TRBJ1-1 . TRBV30 CAWSVRGNTEAFF TGTGCCTGGAGTGTCCGCGGGAACACTGAAGCTTTCTTT
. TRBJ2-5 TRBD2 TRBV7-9 CSSSLAAAGGRETQYF TGTTCCAGCAGCTTAGCTGCAGCGGGAGGACGAGAGACCCAGTACTTC
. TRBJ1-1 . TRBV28 CASIGPGQNTEAFF TGTGCCAGCATCGGGCCAGGACAGAACACTGAAGCTTTCTTT
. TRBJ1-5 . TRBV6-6 CASSSGGGSNQPQHF TGTGCCAGCAGTTCCGGGGGGGGAAGCAATCAGCCCCAGCATTTT
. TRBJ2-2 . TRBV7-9 CASSLEFSSAGELFF TGTGCCAGCAGCTTAGAGTTTTCTTCAGCGGGGGAGCTGTTTTTT
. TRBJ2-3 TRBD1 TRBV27 CASSLGTGSPDTQYF TGTGCCAGCAGTTTAGGGACAGGGTCGCCAGATACGCAGTATTTT
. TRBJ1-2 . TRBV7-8 CASSFDSSQYGYTF TGTGCCAGCAGCTTCGACAGTTCCCAATATGGCTACACCTTC
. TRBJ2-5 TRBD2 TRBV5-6 CASSFTVAGVGETQYF TGTGCCAGCAGCTTCACAGTAGCGGGAGTGGGAGAGACCCAGTACTTC
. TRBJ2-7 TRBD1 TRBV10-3 CAIKGQGAYEQYF TGTGCCATCAAAGGGCAGGGGGCCTACGAGCAGTACTTC
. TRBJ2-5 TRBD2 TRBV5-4 CASSQGLAGTQETQYF TGTGCCAGCAGCCAAGGACTAGCGGGAACACAAGAGACCCAGTACTTC
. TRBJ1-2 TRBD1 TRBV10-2 CASSDRGQGADGYTF TGCGCCAGCAGTGATCGGGGACAGGGGGCCGATGGCTACACCTTC
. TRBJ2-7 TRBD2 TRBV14 CASSLGLAGRLGEQYF TGTGCCAGCAGCCTCGGACTAGCGGGTCGATTGGGCGAGCAGTACTTC
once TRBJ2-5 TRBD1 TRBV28 CASSLPGQGKETQYF TGTGCCAGCAGTCTACCCGGACAGGGCAAAGAGACCCAGTACTTC
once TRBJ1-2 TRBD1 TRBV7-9 CASSQTQGLYGYTF TGTGCCAGCAGCCAGACACAGGGGCTCTATGGCTACACCTTC
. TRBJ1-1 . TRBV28 CASSLSLSSTEAFF TGTGCCAGCAGTTTAAGCCTTAGTAGCACTGAAGCTTTCTTT
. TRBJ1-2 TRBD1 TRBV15 CATSRARGQGIGYGYTF TGTGCCACCAGCCGCGCCCGGGGACAGGGGATCGGCTATGGCTACACCTTC
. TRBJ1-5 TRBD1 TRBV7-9 CASGTGWHQPQHF TGTGCCAGCGGGACAGGGTGGCATCAGCCCCAGCATTTT
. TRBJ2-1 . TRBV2 CASTVNELIGLRKFF TGTGCCAGCACTGTCAATGAGTTGATCGGACTACGCAAGTTCTTC
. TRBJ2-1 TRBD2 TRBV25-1 CASSAAGGDEQFF TGTGCCAGCAGTGCAGCGGGAGGTGATGAGCAGTTCTTC
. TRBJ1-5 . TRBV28 CASSTGGAGNQPQHF TGTGCCAGCAGTACGGGAGGGGCAGGCAATCAGCCCCAGCATTTT
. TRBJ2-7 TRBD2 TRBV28 CASSAQTSGSEQYF TGTGCCAGCAGTGCCCAGACTAGCGGGAGCGAGCAGTACTTC
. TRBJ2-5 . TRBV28 CASSLSWSQETQYF TGTGCCAGCAGTTTATCGTGGAGTCAAGAGACCCAGTACTTC
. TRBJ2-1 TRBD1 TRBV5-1 CASSLVPGGNEQFF TGCGCCAGCAGCTTGGTTCCAGGGGGCAATGAGCAGTTCTTC
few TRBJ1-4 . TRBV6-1 CASREGPRSEKLFF TGTGCCAGCAGGGAGGGACCTCGGAGTGAAAAACTGTTTTTT
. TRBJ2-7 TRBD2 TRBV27 CASSLTGLAGGSKPYEQYF TGTGCCAGCAGCCTTACGGGACTAGCGGGAGGCTCCAAACCCTACGAGCAGTACTTC
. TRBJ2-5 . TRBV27 CASSSPGKYQETQYF TGTGCCAGCAGTTCCCCAGGGAAATACCAAGAGACCCAGTACTTC
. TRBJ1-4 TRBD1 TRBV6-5 CASTLAGTGNEKLFF TGTGCCAGCACCCTGGCAGGGACAGGGAATGAAAAACTGTTTTTT
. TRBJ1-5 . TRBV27 CASGAYSNQPQHF TGTGCCAGCGGAGCTTATAGCAATCAGCCCCAGCATTTT
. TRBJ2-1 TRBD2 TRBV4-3 CASSQDFAGGNNEQFF TGCGCCAGCAGCCAAGATTTTGCGGGAGGGAACAATGAGCAGTTCTTC
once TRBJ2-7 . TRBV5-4 CASSLGLTGISEQYF TGTGCCAGCAGCTTGGGGTTAACAGGAATAAGCGAGCAGTACTTC
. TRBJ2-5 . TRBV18 CASSPAQETQYF TGTGCCAGCTCACCGGCCCAAGAGACCCAGTACTTC
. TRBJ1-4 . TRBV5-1 CASSLGLRALGTNEKLFF TGCGCCAGCAGCTTGGGTTTGCGGGCTCTGGGAACTAATGAAAAACTGTTTTTT
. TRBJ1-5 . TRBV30 CAWSAGRGYSNQPQHF TGTGCCTGGAGTGCGGGCCGGGGGTATAGCAATCAGCCCCAGCATTTT
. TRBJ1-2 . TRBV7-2 CASSFSLNYGYTF TGTGCCAGCAGCTTTTCCCTAAACTATGGCTACACCTTC
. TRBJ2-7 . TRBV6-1 CASRSGYEQYF TGTGCCAGCAGGTCGGGCTACGAGCAGTACTTC
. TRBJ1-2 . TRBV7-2 CASRPLQGINYGYTF TGTGCCAGCAGGCCCTTACAGGGAATCAACTATGGCTACACCTTC
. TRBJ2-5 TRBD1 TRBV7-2 CASSFWTGPETQYF TGTGCCAGCAGCTTTTGGACAGGTCCAGAGACCCAGTACTTC
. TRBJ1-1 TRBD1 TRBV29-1 CSVWTGKNTEAFF TGCAGCGTTTGGACAGGGAAGAACACTGAAGCTTTCTTT
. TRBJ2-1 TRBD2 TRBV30 CAWSELAGVYNEQFF TGTGCCTGGAGCGAACTAGCGGGAGTCTACAATGAGCAGTTCTTC
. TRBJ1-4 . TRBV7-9 CASSLSGEKLFF TGTGCCAGCAGCTTGAGCGGTGAAAAACTGTTTTTT
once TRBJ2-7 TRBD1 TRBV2 CASGGTGLTYEQYF TGTGCCAGCGGGGGGACAGGGCTTACCTACGAGCAGTACTTC
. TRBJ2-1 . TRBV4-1 CASSQALWGLGNEQFF TGCGCCAGCAGCCAAGCCCTATGGGGCTTGGGCAATGAGCAGTTCTTC
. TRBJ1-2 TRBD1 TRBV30 CAWTPGGQGARGYTF TGTGCCTGGACCCCAGGGGGACAGGGGGCGCGAGGCTACACCTTC
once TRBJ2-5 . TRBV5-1 CASSLYPEIQETQYF TGCGCCAGCAGCTTGTACCCGGAGATTCAAGAGACCCAGTACTTC
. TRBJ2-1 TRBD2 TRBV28 CASLSFERELEQFF TGTGCCAGCCTTTCGTTTGAGCGGGAGCTTGAGCAGTTCTTC
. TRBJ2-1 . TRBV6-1 CASSERDNSYNEQFF TGTGCCAGCAGTGAACGGGACAACTCCTACAATGAGCAGTTCTTC
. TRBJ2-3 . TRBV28 CASSLSGLGRASISDTQYF TGTGCCAGCAGTTTGTCAGGGTTAGGACGAGCGTCTATTTCAGATACGCAGTATTTT
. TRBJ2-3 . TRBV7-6 CASSLGSQDTDTQYF TGTGCCAGCAGCTTAGGGAGTCAAGACACAGATACGCAGTATTTT
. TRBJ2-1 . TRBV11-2 CASSLGPGGTINEQFF TGTGCCAGCAGCTTAGGACCCGGCGGAACTATCAATGAGCAGTTCTTC